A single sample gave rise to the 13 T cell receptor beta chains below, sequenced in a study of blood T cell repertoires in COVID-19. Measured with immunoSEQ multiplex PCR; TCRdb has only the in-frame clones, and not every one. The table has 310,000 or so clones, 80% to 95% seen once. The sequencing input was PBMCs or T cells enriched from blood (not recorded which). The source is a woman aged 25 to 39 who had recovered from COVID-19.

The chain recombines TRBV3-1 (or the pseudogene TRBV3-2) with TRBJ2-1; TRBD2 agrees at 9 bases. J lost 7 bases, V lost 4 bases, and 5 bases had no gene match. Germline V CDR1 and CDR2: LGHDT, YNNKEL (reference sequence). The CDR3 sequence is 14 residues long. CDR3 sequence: CASSRAGGTNEQFF. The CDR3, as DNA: TGTGCCAGCAGCCGAGCGGGAGGTACGAATGAGCAGTTCTTC.

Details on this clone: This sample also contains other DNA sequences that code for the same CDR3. The CDR3 nucleotides read TGTGCCACCAGTGACCCGGGACAGTCCTACGAGCAGTACTTC. Translation gives CATSDPGQSYEQYF. The chain uses TRBV24-1 and TRBJ2-7; 7 bases align to TRBD1. The CDR3 extends over 14 amino acids. Germline trimming cut 4 bases from V and 1 base from J; bases unmatched to any gene: 3. Germline V gives CDR1 KGHDR, CDR2 SFDVKD.

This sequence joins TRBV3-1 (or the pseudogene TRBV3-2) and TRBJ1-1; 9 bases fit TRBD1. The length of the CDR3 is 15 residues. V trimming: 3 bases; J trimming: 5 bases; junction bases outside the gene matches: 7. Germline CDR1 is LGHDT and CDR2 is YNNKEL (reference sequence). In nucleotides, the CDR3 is TGTGCCAGCAGCCAGGAAGGACAGGGGTGGACTGAAGCTTTCTTT. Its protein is CASSQEGQGWTEAFF.

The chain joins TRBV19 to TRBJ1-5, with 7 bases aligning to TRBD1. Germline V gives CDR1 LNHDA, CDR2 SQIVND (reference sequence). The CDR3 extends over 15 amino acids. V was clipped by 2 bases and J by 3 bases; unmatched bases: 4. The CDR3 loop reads CASSIYTGVNQPQHF. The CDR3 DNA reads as TGTGCCAGTAGTATATACACAGGGGTCAATCAGCCCCAGCATTTT.

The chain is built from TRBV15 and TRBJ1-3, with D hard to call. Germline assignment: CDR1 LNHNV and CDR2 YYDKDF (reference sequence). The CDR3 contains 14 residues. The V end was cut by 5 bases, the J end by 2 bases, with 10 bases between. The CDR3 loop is CATSPEPAGNTIYF. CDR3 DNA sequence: TGTGCCACCAGCCCCGAGCCCGCTGGAAACACCATATATTTT.

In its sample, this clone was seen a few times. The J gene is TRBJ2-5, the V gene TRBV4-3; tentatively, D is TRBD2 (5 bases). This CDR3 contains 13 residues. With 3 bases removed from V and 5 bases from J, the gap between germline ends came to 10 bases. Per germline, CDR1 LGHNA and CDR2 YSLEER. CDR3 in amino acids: CASSHGESETQYF. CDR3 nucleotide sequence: TGCGCCAGCAGCCATGGGGAGTCGGAGACCCAGTACTTC.

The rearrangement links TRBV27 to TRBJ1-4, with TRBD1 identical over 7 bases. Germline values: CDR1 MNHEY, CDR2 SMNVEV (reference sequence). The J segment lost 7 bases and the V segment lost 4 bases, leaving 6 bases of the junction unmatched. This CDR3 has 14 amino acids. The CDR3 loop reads CASSSRQGGEKLFF. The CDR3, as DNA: TGTGCCAGCAGTTCCCGACAGGGTGGTGAAAAACTGTTTTTT.

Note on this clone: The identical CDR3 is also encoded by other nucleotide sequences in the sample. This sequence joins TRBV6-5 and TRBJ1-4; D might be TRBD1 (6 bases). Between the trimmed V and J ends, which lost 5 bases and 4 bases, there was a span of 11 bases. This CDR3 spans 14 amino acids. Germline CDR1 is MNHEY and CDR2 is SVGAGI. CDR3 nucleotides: TGTGCCAGCAGTCCCGGACAGAGTAATGAAAAACTGTTTTTT. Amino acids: CASSPGQSNEKLFF.

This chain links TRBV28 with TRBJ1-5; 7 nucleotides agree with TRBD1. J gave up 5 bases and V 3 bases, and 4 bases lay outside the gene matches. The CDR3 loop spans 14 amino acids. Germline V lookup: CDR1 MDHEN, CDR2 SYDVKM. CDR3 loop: CASSFPDRDQPQHF. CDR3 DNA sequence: TGTGCCAGCAGTTTCCCCGACAGGGATCAGCCCCAGCATTTT.

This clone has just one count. CDR3 coding DNA: TGTGCCAGCAGTTCGATTAGCGGGAGTGTGTACGAGCAGTACTTC. It is translated as CASSSISGSVYEQYF. The chain has TRBV27 and TRBJ2-7; 9 positions agree with TRBD2. After removal of 4 bases from V and 4 bases from J, the junction contained 8 bases not matched to a gene. This CDR3 is 15 amino acids long. The germline CDR1 and CDR2 sequences are MNHEY and SMNVEV (reference sequence).

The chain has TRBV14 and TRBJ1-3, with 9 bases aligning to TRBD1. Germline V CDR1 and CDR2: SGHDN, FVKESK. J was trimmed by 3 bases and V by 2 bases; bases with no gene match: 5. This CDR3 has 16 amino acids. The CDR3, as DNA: TGTGCCAGCAGCCAATTACAGGGGGCCCGTGGAAACACCATATATTTT. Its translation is CASSQLQGARGNTIYF.

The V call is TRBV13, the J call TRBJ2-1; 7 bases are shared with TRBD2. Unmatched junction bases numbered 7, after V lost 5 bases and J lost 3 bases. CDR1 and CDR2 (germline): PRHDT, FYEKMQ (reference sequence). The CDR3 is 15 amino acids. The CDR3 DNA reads TGTGCCAGCAGCCGTACTAGCGAGTACTACAATGAGCAGTTCTTC. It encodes CASSRTSEYYNEQFF. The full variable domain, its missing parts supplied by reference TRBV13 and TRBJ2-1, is AAGVIQSPRHLIKEKRETATLKCYPIPRHDTVYWYQQGPGQDPQFLISFYEKMQSDKGSIPDRFSAQQFSDYHSELNMSSLELGDSALYFCASSRTSEYYNEQFFGPGTRLTVL.

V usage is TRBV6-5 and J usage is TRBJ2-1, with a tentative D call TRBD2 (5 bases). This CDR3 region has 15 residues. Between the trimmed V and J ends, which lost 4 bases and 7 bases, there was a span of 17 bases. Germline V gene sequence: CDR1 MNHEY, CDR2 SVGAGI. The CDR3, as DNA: TGTGCCAGCAGTTCCCGGGCCTCTAGAGGGAATGAGCAGTTCTTC. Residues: CASSSRASRGNEQFF.